This T cell receptor (beta chain) was documented in a study of blood T cell repertoires in COVID-19. Whole-study context: Acute-phase and convalescent COVID-19 samples originated in the United States, Italy and Spain. Sample material is recorded as cDNA or gDNA derived from T cells, B-cell-depleted T cells, or PBMCs.

The CDR3 spans 13 residues. Germline V gene sequence: CDR1 SQVTM, CDR2 ANQGSEA. The junction had 7 bases not matched to a gene; V was cut back by 7 bases and J by 3 bases. Original handling: Nucleated cell counts were estimated from reference gene primer amplification. Sequenced by immunoSEQ multiplex PCR; TCRdb stores in-frame clones only, minus some. From that table come the V and J calls and clone size; the DNA was used to work out D and trimming. Of more than 250,000 clones in the sample, roughly 86% are singletons; the top ten hold approximately 2%. This receptor was taken from a woman aged 25 to 39 who had recovered from COVID-19. The rearrangement links TRBV29-1 to TRBJ2-7; 9 nucleotides align to TRBD1. Sequencing input: peripheral blood. In DNA, the CDR3 is TGCAGCGGGGGGGGGACAGGGCTCTACGAGCAGTACTTC. Its protein is CSGGGTGLYEQYF.